These 7 T cell receptor beta chains originate from one sample sequenced in a study of T cell responses to AZD1222 COVID-19 vaccine. Clones were sequenced by immunoSEQ multiplex PCR, and TCRdb holds only the in-frame ones, with some missing. The sample carries about 90,000 clones, roughly 85% recorded once. Source: peripheral blood, taken 28 days after the second AZD1222 dose. Source of these receptors: an adult who received the AZD1222 COVID-19 vaccine.

The J gene is TRBJ1-5, the V gene TRBV5-1, with D possibly matching TRBD1 (5 bases). V lost 4 bases, J lost 2 bases, and 16 bases lay in between. Germline CDR1 reads SGHRS; CDR2 reads YFSETQ. The CDR3 extends over 16 amino acids. In nucleotides, the CDR3 is TGCGCCAGCAGCCCGGACCCTGGGGGGGGCAATCAGCCCCAGCATTTT. It translates to CASSPDPGGGNQPQHF.

The V gene is TRBV6-4, the J gene TRBJ2-5; D may be TRBD1 (6 bases). The germline gives CDR1 MRHNA, CDR2 SNTAGT. The CDR3 has 15 amino acids. V was pared by 9 bases and J by 5 bases, with 22 bases between. The CDR3 protein is CARLLKQGVGETQYF. The CDR3 region has the DNA TGTGCCAGGCTCCTTAAACAGGGAGTTGGGGAGACCCAGTACTTC.

This clone was counted many times. The V gene is TRBV5-1, the J gene TRBJ1-3; D not resolved. The CDR3 covers 16 residues. Germline values: CDR1 SGHRS, CDR2 YFSETQ. The ends were cut back, 0 bases at V and 1 base at J, with 11 bases in the middle. As DNA, the CDR3 is TGCGCCAGCAGCTTGGGAGGAGGTCCTTCTGGAAACACCATATATTTT. This encodes CASSLGGGPSGNTIYF.

In DNA form, the CDR3 reads TGTGCCAGCACCCTGCCCGGGACCTTCCAAGAGACCCAGTACTTC. The encoded protein is CASTLPGTFQETQYF. The genes are TRBV28 and TRBJ2-5; D may be TRBD1 or TRBD2 (5 bases each). The germline V gene has CDR1 MDHEN and CDR2 SYDVKM. V gave up 7 bases and J gave up 1 base, with 16 bases separating them. The CDR3 covers 15 residues.

The chain has TRBV18 and TRBJ1-2; 7 nucleotides agree with TRBD1. CDR1 and CDR2 from the germline V gene are KGHSH and LQKENI. V trimming: 6 bases; J trimming: 5 bases; junction bases outside the gene matches: 9. This CDR3 comprises 14 residues. The CDR3 spells CASSTSHRGYGYTF. The CDR3 DNA is TGTGCCAGCTCCACGTCGCACAGGGGATATGGCTACACCTTC.

CDR3 in DNA: TGTGCCAGCAGCAACGGCGGGATAGGCTACACCTTC. It translates to CASSNGGIGYTF. This chain uses TRBV27 with TRBJ1-2; D remains unclear. Germline V gene lookup returns CDR1 MNHEY and CDR2 SMNVEV (reference sequence). This CDR3 comprises 12 residues. Deletions cut 6 bases from V and 8 bases from J, with 13 bases between.

The chain has TRBV29-1 and TRBJ2-3; D is uncertain. The CDR3 is made up of 12 amino acids. V lost 8 bases to trimming and J lost 1 base, with 10 bases between them. The germline CDR1 and CDR2 sequences are SQVTM and ANQGSEA. The chain's CDR3 is CSLTGGTDTQYF. The DNA for the CDR3 is TGCAGCCTGACCGGAGGCACAGATACGCAGTATTTT.